These 28 T cell receptor beta chains were all obtained from the same sample, sequenced in a study of cytomegalovirus exposure and HLA in healthy donors. The PCR was carried out with 60 Vbeta primers and 13 Jbeta primers. The method was immunoSEQ multiplex PCR; TCRdb's version includes in-frame clones alone and lacks a portion of them. The sample shows just over 95,000 clones, roughly four fifths of them seen only once. Sequenced: PBMCs. These receptor sequences come from a human donor in good health.

V is TRBV5-1 and J is TRBJ2-7; 8 bases match TRBD1. CDR1 SGHRS and CDR2 YFSETQ come from the germline V gene. The CDR3 consists of 16 residues. Trimming removed 0 bases from V and 1 base from J; junction bases left unmatched: 6. The CDR3 sequence: CASSLVTGQGSYEQYF. The CDR3 nucleotides read TGCGCCAGCAGCTTGGTAACAGGACAGGGTTCCTACGAGCAGTACTTC.

The rearrangement joins TRBV9 to TRBJ2-3; tentatively, D is TRBD1 (6 bases). The germline V gene has CDR1 SGDLS and CDR2 YYNGEE. The CDR3 is 15 residues long. V was clipped by 3 bases and J by 4 bases, with 15 bases between them. The CDR3 sequence is CASSAWDNGADTQYF. CDR3 DNA sequence: TGTGCCAGCAGCGCTTGGGACAACGGCGCAGATACGCAGTATTTT.

V is TRBV9 and J is TRBJ1-2; TRBD1 aligns across 9 bases. The CDR3 is 18 amino acids. The V gene end was trimmed by 6 bases and the J gene end by 1 base; junction bases not matched to a gene: 16. The germline CDR1 and CDR2 sequences are SGDLS and YYNGEE. CDR3: CASTRWGDREILNYGYTF. Here the CDR3 DNA reads TGTGCCAGCACTCGCTGGGGGGACAGGGAGATCCTTAACTATGGCTACACCTTC.

The CDR3 sequence is CASSLSRASGTEAFF. The CDR3 coding sequence is TGCGCCAGCAGCTTGTCGAGGGCTTCGGGAACTGAAGCTTTCTTT. The chain employs TRBV5-1 and TRBJ1-1; D not resolved. This CDR3 has 15 amino acids. CDR1 and CDR2 from the germline V gene are SGHRS and YFSETQ. The V gene lost 1 base and the J gene lost 5 bases, with 15 bases spanning the gap.

The chain employs TRBV4-1 and TRBJ2-3; 15 positions agree with TRBD2. The CDR3 is made up of 20 amino acids. V lost 3 bases to trimming and J lost 3 bases; unmatched junction nucleotides: 13. CDR1 MGHRA and CDR2 YSYEKL come from the germline V gene. The CDR3 DNA is TGCGCCAGCAGCCATGACCCCGGACTAGCGGGAGGGGGAATAACAGATACGCAGTATTTT. As protein: CASSHDPGLAGGGITDTQYF.

The chain combines TRBV9 with TRBJ2-3; TRBD2 matches at 9 bases. V shed 4 bases, J shed 4 bases, and the junction held 7 bases outside the gene matches. Germline CDR1 SGDLS, CDR2 YYNGEE. This CDR3 contains 15 residues. CDR3 nucleotides: TGTGCCAGCAGCTTGCGGGGGGGAAGAGCAGATACGCAGTATTTT. Its translation: CASSLRGGRADTQYF.

This clone was seen only a few times. The rearrangement uses TRBV9 and TRBJ1-1; D not resolved. Germline assignment: CDR1 SGDLS and CDR2 YYNGEE. Trimming took 0 bases from V and 1 from J, leaving 7 bases between them. The CDR3 spans 14 residues. The CDR3 DNA is TGTGCCAGCAGCGTAGAGGCGGGGAACACTGAAGCTTTCTTT. Protein sequence: CASSVEAGNTEAFF.

The rearrangement links TRBV19 to TRBJ1-6, with TRBD1 matching over 7 bases. With 5 bases clipped from V and 10 bases from J, the junction kept 11 bases outside the gene matches. The germline gives CDR1 LNHDA, CDR2 SQIVND (reference sequence). CDR3 size: 15 residues. CDR3 DNA: TGTGCCAGTAGTTTTCCCGACAGGGTTGGATCACCCCTCCACTTT. Translated, it gives CASSFPDRVGSPLHF.

The chain carries TRBV12-5 and TRBJ1-2; 7 nucleotides line up with TRBD1. The V segment lost 6 bases and the J segment 4 bases; nucleotides outside the gene matches: 23. The CDR3 has 19 amino acids. Germline V CDR1 and CDR2: LGHNT, FRNRAP. The CDR3 is CASGRAAPAQGRTGYGYTF. Here the CDR3 DNA reads TGTGCTAGTGGCCGAGCTGCCCCGGCACAGGGGAGAACTGGCTATGGCTACACCTTC.

The rearrangement links TRBV7-2 to TRBJ2-7, with D hard to call. Germline CDR1 is SGHTA and CDR2 is FQGNSA. This CDR3 region has 13 residues. The V end was cut by 0 bases, the J end by 2 bases, with 5 bases between. The CDR3 sequence is CASSLARTYEQYF. DNA for the CDR3: TGTGCCAGCAGCTTAGCGCGGACCTACGAGCAGTACTTC. The complete variable domain, with remaining parts taken from reference TRBV7-2 and TRBJ2-7, reads GAGVSQSPSNKVTEKGKDVELRCDPISGHTALYWYRQSLGQGLEFLIYFQGNSAPDKSGLPSDRFSAERTGGSVSTLTIQRTQQEDSAVYLCASSLARTYEQYFGPGTRLTVT.

The V call is TRBV5-1, the J call TRBJ2-7; D perhaps matches TRBD1 (6 bases). The V gene lost 4 bases and the J gene lost 2 bases, with 16 bases spanning the gap. This CDR3 is built from 15 residues. The V gene's germline CDR1 is SGHRS and CDR2 YFSETQ. DNA of the CDR3: TGCGCCAGCAGCCCGAGCCACAGGGCTACCTACGAGCAGTACTTC. It is translated as CASSPSHRATYEQYF.

About this clone: No conserved phenylalanine or tryptophan is present at the end of the CDR3, so a read error is the likely explanation. This chain joins TRBV7-8 and TRBJ2-7; D perhaps matches TRBD1 (7 bases). Germline loops: CDR1 SGHVS, CDR2 FQNEAQ. The CDR3 has 15 residues. Trimming shortened V by 0 bases and J by 1 base, and 10 bases separated the two germline ends. CDR3 bases: TGTGCCAGCAGCTTAGCCCAGGGGGGATCCTACGAGCAGTACCTC. Encoded protein: CASSLAQGGSYEQYL.

By sample share, this clone is medium-sized. The chain recombines TRBV19 with TRBJ2-7; D possibly corresponds to TRBD1 (5 bases). CDR1 is LNHDA, CDR2 SQIVND, per germline (reference sequence). V was trimmed by 1 base and J by 3 bases, leaving 16 bases between them. There are 16 residues in the CDR3. CDR3 nucleotide sequence: TGTGCCAGTAGTATAGGGCCCCAAGGGGCTGTCTACGAGCAGTACTTC. It encodes CASSIGPQGAVYEQYF.

J is TRBJ2-7 and V is TRBV4-3; 9 bases are shared with TRBD2. This CDR3 comprises 15 residues. Germline trimming cut 0 bases from V and 3 bases from J; bases unmatched to any gene: 3. In germline, CDR1 is LGHNA, CDR2 YSLEER. The CDR3 loop reads CASSQELAGGYEQYF. DNA for the CDR3: TGCGCCAGCAGCCAAGAACTAGCGGGTGGCTACGAGCAGTACTTC.

This sequence joins TRBV19 and TRBJ1-2; 10 nucleotides agree with TRBD1. Germline V lookup: CDR1 LNHDA, CDR2 SQIVND (reference sequence). Trimming cost V 3 bases and J 8 bases; bases outside gene matches: 9. The CDR3 has 15 residues. Written as DNA, the CDR3 is TGTGCCAGTAGTATCATCGATGGGACAGGGGTAGGCTACACCTTC. This encodes CASSIIDGTGVGYTF.

The V gene is TRBV7-2, the J gene TRBJ2-1; TRBD1 aligns across 7 bases. Germline CDR1 SGHTA, CDR2 FQGNSA. This CDR3 has 13 residues. Unmatched junction bases numbered 7, after V lost 4 bases and J lost 10 bases. The CDR3: CASSSPDRVEQFF. Here the CDR3 DNA reads TGTGCCAGCAGCTCCCCCGACAGGGTGGAGCAGTTCTTC.

This clone was seen only a few times. V and J are TRBV7-9 and TRBJ1-1; no clear D gene. This CDR3 is built from 12 residues. V was cut by 5 bases and J by 6 bases, with 10 bases left in between. In germline, CDR1 is SEHNR, CDR2 FQNEAQ (reference sequence). The CDR3 loop is CASSHSGAEAFF. The CDR3 bases are TGTGCCAGCAGCCACAGCGGGGCTGAAGCTTTCTTT.

The chain is built from TRBV9 and TRBJ2-7, with 9 bases lining up with TRBD1. V lost 4 bases, J lost 2 bases, and 4 bases stayed unmatched. Germline CDR1 and CDR2: SGDLS and YYNGEE. CDR3 length: 14 residues. The CDR3: CASSPGTGTYEQYF. The CDR3 DNA follows: TGTGCCAGCAGCCCCGGGACAGGGACCTACGAGCAGTACTTC.

Here the CDR3 DNA reads TGTGCCAGCAGCCCACACCACCTAGCGGGAGTAGGTGAGCAGTACTTC. Amino acids: CASSPHHLAGVGEQYF. The V and J genes are TRBV14 and TRBJ2-7, with 10 positions matching TRBD2. From germline, CDR1 is SGHDN and CDR2 FVKESK. The CDR3 sequence is 16 residues long. Losses at the gene ends were 4 bases for V and 7 bases for J; bases not matched to a gene: 13.

This clone was seen just once. V is TRBV12-5 and J is TRBJ1-2; D is ambiguous. CDR1 is LGHNT and CDR2 is FRNRAP in the germline V gene. The CDR3 length is 15 residues. V gave up 3 bases and J gave up 2 bases, with 13 bases separating them. Written as DNA, the CDR3 is TGTGCTAGTGGTTTACCCGGCAGGCCAAACTATGGCTACACCTTC. This sequence encodes CASGLPGRPNYGYTF.

The rearrangement uses TRBV19 and TRBJ1-1, with D perhaps matching TRBD1 (5 bases). Germline values: CDR1 LNHDA, CDR2 SQIVND (reference sequence). V was clipped by 7 bases and J by 7 bases, with 16 bases between them. This CDR3 has 13 residues. CDR3 region: CASTLRQTNEAFF. The CDR3 DNA reads TGTGCCAGTACCCTCCGACAGACGAATGAAGCTTTCTTT.

V is TRBV19 and J is TRBJ1-4; D unclear. Trimming shortened V by 6 bases and J by 5 bases, and 13 bases separated the two germline ends. The CDR3 runs to 14 residues. Germline CDR1 and CDR2: LNHDA and SQIVND (reference sequence). CDR3 loop: CASSYPRVNEKLFF. CDR3 sequence (DNA): TGTGCCAGTAGCTACCCCCGGGTGAATGAAAAACTGTTTTTT.

Written as DNA, the CDR3 is TGTGCCAGCAGCTCGACTCCGAACTATGGCTACACCTTC. Translating it yields CASSSTPNYGYTF. The rearrangement joins TRBV5-6 to TRBJ1-2; D ambiguous. The CDR3 loop spans 13 amino acids. V shed 3 bases and J shed 2 bases, with 8 bases lying between them. Per germline, CDR1 SGHDT and CDR2 YYEEEE.

Comments on this clone: At one of its ends the junction is not consistent with the germline gene, which may arise from a read error. Other DNA sequences from this sample encode an identical CDR3 as well. The V call is TRBV7-9, the J call TRBJ1-3; 9 bases agree with TRBD1. The CDR3 sequence is 15 residues long. Per the germline V gene, CDR1 is SEHNR and CDR2 is FQNEAQ (reference sequence). CDR3 coding DNA: TGCGCCAGCAGCTTCGGGACAGGGAATGGAAACACCATATATTTT. Its translation: CASSFGTGNGNTIYF.

The chain carries TRBV2 and TRBJ2-3; possibly TRBD1 for D (5 bases). The J call may be wrong; the DNA end is better matched by TRBJ1-5. The CDR3 loop spans 14 amino acids. Germline assignment: CDR1 SNHLY and CDR2 FYNNEI. In nucleotides, the CDR3 is TGTGCCAGCAGTGGATCCCTAGTTGGACATACGCAGCATTTT. This codes for CASSGSLVGHTQHF.

As concerns this clone: The same CDR3 arises from other DNA sequences in this sample as well. The V call is TRBV6-5, the J call TRBJ1-2; the D gene is possibly TRBD1 (5 bases). Between the trimmed V and J ends, which lost 5 bases and 5 bases, there was a span of 6 bases. The V gene's germline CDR1 is MNHEY and CDR2 SVGAGI. The CDR3 length is 11 residues. The CDR3 bases are TGTGCCAGCAGTCCAGGGTATGGCTACACCTTC. Protein product: CASSPGYGYTF.

The J gene is TRBJ2-7, the V gene TRBV23-1, with D uncertain. TRBV23-1 is given ORF status, its function remaining uncertain. This CDR3 has 24 amino acids. V was shortened by 0 bases and J by 0 bases, with 36 bases between the two germline ends. Written as DNA, the CDR3 is TGCGCCAGCAGTCAATCGCGCCGCCTGCAAATCGTACCACCCCCCATCAACAGCTCCTACGAGCAGTACTTC. Translation gives CASSQSRRLQIVPPPINSSYEQYF.

The V gene is TRBV10-1, the J gene TRBJ2-3; perhaps TRBD1 as D (6 bases). The V gene's germline CDR1 is WNHNN and CDR2 SYGVQD (reference sequence). Trimming stripped 4 bases from V and 2 bases from J, with 16 bases between. This CDR3 comprises 16 residues. In nucleotides, the CDR3 is TGCGCCAGCAGTGCCACGACAGGCAGCCACACAGATACGCAGTATTTT. Its translation is CASSATTGSHTDTQYF.